The 5 T cell receptor beta chains presented below share a single source sample, sequenced in a study of radiation and T cells in renal cell carcinoma (TCRdb year 2020). Per the publication, the time point label means: blood 2 weeks post-SBRT. The treatment or condition label on this specimen signifies: 15 Gy SBRT to primary tumor, nephrectomy 4 weeks later. Library preparation employed the immunoSEQ multiplex PCR assay. Drawn from immuneACCESS, this table holds only the in-frame rearrangements with V and J called that TCRdb kept. Clones are partly lost; checked studies trace under half to an unresolved V gene and leave the rest unexplained. The sample contains around 130,000 clones, about 81% of them found a single time. 1.5% to 2% of the sample rests with the top ten. The sample in question was blood, obtained from a patient whose treatment included radiotherapy and nephrectomy. Receptors were obtained from a woman aged 60-70 years with renal cell carcinoma.

V gene TRBV7-2 combines with J gene TRBJ2-2, with 8 bases fitting TRBD1. This CDR3 contains 15 residues. Germline CDR1 reads SGHTA; CDR2 reads FQGNSA. The V and J ends lost 5 bases and 1 base, in that order; junction bases with no gene match: 3. Written as DNA, the CDR3 is TGTGCCAGCAGCGAGGGACAGGTGAACACCGGGGAGCTGTTTTTT. This codes for CASSEGQVNTGELFF.

This rearrangement joins TRBV6-1 to TRBJ1-1; D is possibly TRBD1 (5 bases). The germline V gene has CDR1 MNHNS and CDR2 SASEGT. Trimming stripped 7 bases from V and 1 base from J, with 7 bases between. The CDR3 has 12 residues. The CDR3 protein is CASTGWNTEAFF. The CDR3 nucleotides read TGTGCCAGCACAGGGTGGAACACTGAAGCTTTCTTT.

This clone was counted a few times. V gene TRBV4-1 combines with J gene TRBJ2-2, with D unresolved. Trimming took 0 bases from V and 4 from J, leaving 9 bases between them. This CDR3 region has 15 residues. Per the germline V gene, CDR1 is MGHRA and CDR2 is YSYEKL. The CDR3 here is CASSQDRYSTGELFF. Written as DNA, the CDR3 is TGCGCCAGCAGCCAAGATAGGTACTCCACCGGGGAGCTGTTTTTT.

This chain connects TRBV15 to TRBJ1-2, with a weak D call TRBD1 (6 bases). The V gene's germline CDR1 is LNHNV and CDR2 YYDKDF (reference sequence). The CDR3 sequence is 16 residues long. With 0 bases removed from V and 2 bases from J, the gap between germline ends came to 13 bases. CDR3 region: CATSRERGQRNYGYTF. CDR3 DNA: TGTGCCACCAGCAGAGAGAGAGGACAGCGCAACTATGGCTACACCTTC.

The rearrangement links TRBV5-1 to TRBJ2-2, with D unresolved. Per the germline V gene, CDR1 is SGHRS and CDR2 is YFSETQ. V was trimmed by 3 bases and J by 4 bases, leaving 13 bases between them. The CDR3 has 15 amino acids. The CDR3 sequence is CASSSSGWGTGELFF. The CDR3 DNA is TGCGCCAGCAGCTCTTCCGGATGGGGCACCGGGGAGCTGTTTTTT.